This TCR beta chain is drawn from a study of T cells in localized non-small cell lung cancer. Study-wide points: Multi-region tumor sequencing was not done, so intratumor heterogeneity could not be excluded.

This clone was observed a handful of times. The antigen is unknown. The germline CDR1 and CDR2 sequences are SNHLY and FYNNEI. The V end was cut by 1 base, the J end by 3 bases, with 12 bases between. This CDR3 region has 15 residues. Sequencing used immunoSEQ multiplex PCR; TCRdb keeps in-frame clones, though not all of them. The table has tens of thousands of clones, roughly three quarters seen once. This receptor was obtained from a male donor older than 55 with stage II squamous cell lung carcinoma. Specimen: peripheral blood, collected before any cancer treatment. The chain joins TRBV2 to TRBJ1-2; no clear D gene. CDR3 protein: CASSEGGEDYYGYTF. CDR3 bases: TGTGCCAGCAGTGAAGGTGGTGAGGATTACTATGGCTACACCTTC.